The 23 T cell receptor beta chains below come from one sample, sequenced in a study of cytomegalovirus exposure and HLA in healthy donors. The PCR was carried out with 60 Vbeta primers and 13 Jbeta primers. Sequencing was performed with immunoSEQ multiplex PCR; in TCRdb, only in-frame clones are kept and a portion is missing. The table lists roughly 120,000 clones, 65% to 85% of them singletons. The sample taken for sequencing was PBMCs. The receptor source for this set is a man between 50 and 59 years old in good health and CMV-seronegative.

This clone was counted once. The CDR3 reads CASSPTGTGNTIYF. The CDR3 region has the DNA TGTGCCAGCAGCCCGACAGGGACTGGAAACACCATATATTTT. The chain recombines TRBV7-9 with TRBJ1-3; 7 bases are shared with TRBD1. Looked up from germline, CDR1 is SEHNR and CDR2 is FQNEAQ (reference sequence). Unmatched junction bases numbered 3, after V lost 5 bases and J lost 2 bases. The CDR3 length is 14 residues.

V is TRBV5-1 and J is TRBJ1-1, with D hard to call. CDR3 length: 16 residues. The germline V gene has CDR1 SGHRS and CDR2 YFSETQ. Trimming left V 3 bases short and J 5 bases short, with 20 bases between. Here the CDR3 DNA reads TGCGCCAGCAGCTCCGAGGTGGTTAGCCCGGTTACTGAAGCTTTCTTT. Translated: CASSSEVVSPVTEAFF.

This chain uses TRBV6-1 with TRBJ1-5; D is uncertain. The CDR3 has 13 residues. Trimming removed 2 bases from V and 4 bases from J, with 6 bases in between. The germline V gene has CDR1 MNHNS and CDR2 SASEGT. This CDR3 is CASSEMRNQPQHF. In DNA form, the CDR3 reads TGTGCCAGCAGTGAAATGAGAAATCAGCCCCAGCATTTT.

The CDR3 nucleotides are TGTGCCAGCAGCTTGGAGGGGGCTAGGTACGAGCAGTACTTC. Its protein is CASSLEGARYEQYF. The chain has TRBV5-4 and TRBJ2-7, with 7 bases identical to TRBD1. V lost 0 bases to trimming and J lost 4 bases; unmatched junction nucleotides: 4. This CDR3 is 14 amino acids long. Germline lookup yields CDR1 SGHNT and CDR2 YYREEE (reference sequence).

The CDR3 coding sequence is TGTGCCAGCACCCACCTTCCGGGGGAAGAGACCCAGTACTTC. Translating it yields CASTHLPGEETQYF. The chain recombines TRBV27 with TRBJ2-5; a possible D gene is TRBD2 (6 bases). Trimming pared 7 bases from V and 3 bases from J, leaving 15 bases between. Germline loops: CDR1 MNHEY, CDR2 SMNVEV (reference sequence). The CDR3 sequence is 14 residues long.

CDR3 nucleotide sequence: TGTGCCAGTAGTCAACGTCCGGGACAGGGAGGGGAGCAGTACTTC. This codes for CASSQRPGQGGEQYF. The chain is built from TRBV19 and TRBJ2-7; 9 bases fit TRBD1. The CDR3 has 15 residues. V lost 5 bases to trimming and J lost 7 bases; unmatched junction nucleotides: 12. CDR1 and CDR2 from the germline V gene are LNHDA and SQIVND (reference sequence). Complete variable domain (other parts from reference TRBV19 and TRBJ2-7): DGGITQSPKYLFRKEGQNVTLSCEQNLNHDAMYWYRQDPGQGLRLIYYSQIVNDFQKGDIAEGYSVSREKKESFPLTVTSAQKNPTAFYLCASSQRPGQGGEQYFGPGTRLTVT.

The chain has TRBV7-2 and TRBJ2-3; 7 nucleotides align to TRBD1. Germline V gene lookup returns CDR1 SGHTA and CDR2 FQGNSA. J lost 3 bases, V lost 1 base, and 4 bases had no gene match. This CDR3 region has 15 residues. CDR3 loop: CASSLGGRGTDTQYF. Written as DNA, the CDR3 is TGTGCCAGCAGCTTAGGCGGCAGGGGGACAGATACGCAGTATTTT.

The V and J genes are TRBV30 and TRBJ2-5; a weak D match, TRBD2 (7 bases). The CDR3 is 16 amino acids. With 0 bases removed from V and 1 base from J, the gap between germline ends came to 15 bases. Per germline, CDR1 GTSNPN and CDR2 SVGIG (reference sequence). The CDR3 DNA reads TGTGCCTGGAGTGTAGGCGGGGCGGGGGCCCAAGAGACCCAGTACTTC. It translates to CAWSVGGAGAQETQYF.

This chain uses TRBV19 with TRBJ1-1; 7 bases line up with TRBD1. The junction had 12 bases not matched to a gene; V was cut back by 5 bases and J by 6 bases. The CDR3 extends over 15 amino acids. Germline loops: CDR1 LNHDA, CDR2 SQIVND (reference sequence). The CDR3 spells CASSVRQGFGAEAFF. Written as DNA, the CDR3 is TGTGCCAGTAGTGTTCGACAGGGTTTCGGAGCTGAAGCTTTCTTT.

This chain joins TRBV7-2 and TRBJ2-3, with 7 bases lining up with TRBD1. Unmatched junction bases numbered 6, after V lost 1 base and J lost 2 bases. The CDR3 runs 16 residues. The germline V gene encodes CDR1 SGHTA and CDR2 FQGNSA. CDR3 DNA sequence: TGTGCCAGCAGCTTAGGGGACAGTCGAATCACAGATACGCAGTATTTT. This translates into CASSLGDSRITDTQYF.

The chain combines TRBV5-1 with TRBJ2-3, with D perhaps TRBD2 (5 bases). The CDR3 covers 16 residues. CDR1 and CDR2 (germline): SGHRS, YFSETQ. Between the trimmed V and J ends, which lost 5 bases and 2 bases, there was a span of 18 bases. The CDR3 bases are TGCGCCAGCAGAGAAGGGCGGTTCCGGGACACAGATACGCAGTATTTT. Translation gives CASREGRFRDTDTQYF.

The rearrangement uses TRBV15 and TRBJ2-7; 7 bases map to TRBD2. V shed 0 bases, J shed 5 bases, and the junction held 7 bases outside the gene matches. The V gene's germline CDR1 is LNHNV and CDR2 YYDKDF (reference sequence). This CDR3 contains 15 residues. The CDR3 reads CATSRDGTAGDEQYF. CDR3 nucleotide sequence: TGTGCCACCAGCAGAGATGGGACCGCGGGGGACGAGCAGTACTTC.

There are a few counts of this clone. The chain uses TRBV6-5 and TRBJ2-1; D is unclear. The CDR3 totals 13 residues. The V end was cut by 0 bases, the J end by 5 bases, with 5 bases between. Germline V gene sequence: CDR1 MNHEY, CDR2 SVGAGI. CDR3 sequence (DNA): TGTGCCAGCAGTTACTCTGCGGACAATGAGCAGTTCTTC. Protein product: CASSYSADNEQFF.

The J gene is TRBJ2-5, the V gene TRBV6-5; D may be TRBD1 (6 bases). Germline V CDR1 and CDR2: MNHEY, SVGAGI. V was shortened by 6 bases and J by 4 bases, with 12 bases between the two germline ends. This CDR3 is 13 amino acids long. In DNA form, the CDR3 reads TGTGCCAGCAGGATACAGGGTGGAGAGACCCAGTACTTC. Its protein is CASRIQGGETQYF.

This chain joins TRBV28 and TRBJ2-7; 8 bases are shared with TRBD2. The CDR3 has 14 amino acids. Germline-derived CDR1 and CDR2 are MDHEN and SYDVKM. J lost 1 base, V lost 7 bases, and 6 bases had no gene match. The CDR3 DNA is TGTGCCAGCATAATCAGCGGGGGTTCCTACGAGCAGTACTTC. This gives the protein CASIISGGSYEQYF.

V gene TRBV7-8 combines with J gene TRBJ1-2; 8 bases fit TRBD1. Germline values: CDR1 SGHVS, CDR2 FQNEAQ. Losses at the gene ends were 5 bases for V and 7 bases for J; bases not matched to a gene: 9. This CDR3 spans 14 amino acids. CDR3 bases: TGTGCCAGCAGCCCCACCCCACAGGGGGGTGGCTACACCTTC. Translated, it gives CASSPTPQGGGYTF.

This clone was seen more than once but under ten times. The genes are TRBV5-1 and TRBJ2-6, with 8 positions matching TRBD2. Germline V gives CDR1 SGHRS, CDR2 YFSETQ. This CDR3 contains 16 residues. The ends lost 1 base at V and 1 base at J; junction bases unmatched: 1. This chain's CDR3 is CASSLRGGSGANVLTF. CDR3 bases: TGCGCCAGCAGCTTGCGGGGGGGATCTGGGGCCAACGTCCTGACTTTC.

V is TRBV4-2 and J is TRBJ1-3, with a weak D call TRBD1 (6 bases). Germline assignment: CDR1 LGHNA and CDR2 YNFKEQ. This CDR3 has 19 residues. V gave up 0 bases and J gave up 7 bases, with 25 bases separating them. Here the CDR3 DNA reads TGTGCCAGCAGCCAAGATTTTTTAACGCTGATACAAAGGGGGAACACCATATATTTT. Its protein product is CASSQDFLTLIQRGNTIYF.

This rearrangement joins TRBV11-2 to TRBJ2-7; D is undetermined. V lost 2 bases, J lost 6 bases, and 8 bases lay in between. CDR1 and CDR2 from the germline V gene are SGHAT and FQNNGV. This CDR3 is built from 12 residues. CDR3: CASSLSSGEQYF. The CDR3, as DNA: TGTGCCAGCAGCTTATCCTCGGGCGAGCAGTACTTC.

Comment on this clone: The junction departs from germline at one end; a sequencing error may be responsible. This rearrangement joins TRBV19 to TRBJ2-7; possible D gene TRBD2, 6 bases. The germline V gene encodes CDR1 LNHDA and CDR2 SQIVND (reference sequence). The CDR3 contains 13 residues. The CDR3 sequence: CASSIDGDSSSSF. As DNA, the CDR3 is TGTGCCAGTAGTATAGATGGGGACTCCTCATCGAGCTTC.

This chain joins TRBV30 and TRBJ2-3; 12 positions match TRBD2. The CDR3 spans 17 residues. Germline V gene sequence: CDR1 GTSNPN, CDR2 SVGIG (reference sequence). Trimming took 1 base from V and 1 from J; bases not matched to a gene: 6. Written as DNA, the CDR3 is TGTGCCTGGAGTGCTAAACGACTAGCGGGAGGCACAGATACGCAGTATTTT. Its translation: CAWSAKRLAGGTDTQYF.

The chain combines TRBV6-5 with TRBJ2-7; maybe TRBD2 (6 bases). Germline CDR1 reads MNHEY; CDR2 reads SVGAGI. Between the trimmed V and J ends, which lost 6 bases and 7 bases, there was a span of 19 bases. The CDR3 loop spans 14 amino acids. The CDR3 nucleotides read TGTGCCAGCAGACCCAGTCGGGGGATGGGGGAGCAGTACTTC. Its translation is CASRPSRGMGEQYF.

The chain uses TRBV29-1 and TRBJ2-5, with D possibly matching TRBD1 (6 bases). The V and J ends lost 4 bases and 0 bases respectively, with 12 bases between them. CDR1 is SQVTM, CDR2 ANQGSEA, per germline. This CDR3 has 14 amino acids. CDR3 residues: CSVARGPDQETQYF. The CDR3 DNA follows: TGCAGCGTTGCCAGGGGACCTGACCAAGAGACCCAGTACTTC.